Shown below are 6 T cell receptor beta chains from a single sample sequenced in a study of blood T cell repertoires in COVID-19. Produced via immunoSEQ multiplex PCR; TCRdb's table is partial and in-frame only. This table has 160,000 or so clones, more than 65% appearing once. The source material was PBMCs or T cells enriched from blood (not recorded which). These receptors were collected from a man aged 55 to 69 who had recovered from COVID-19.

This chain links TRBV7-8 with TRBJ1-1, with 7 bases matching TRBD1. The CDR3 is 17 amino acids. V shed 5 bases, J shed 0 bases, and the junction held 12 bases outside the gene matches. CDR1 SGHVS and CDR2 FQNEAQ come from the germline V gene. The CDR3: CASSLGEGQTMNTEAFF. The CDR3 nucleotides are TGTGCCAGCAGCCTCGGCGAGGGACAGACTATGAACACTGAAGCTTTCTTT.

CDR3 sequence reads: CASSLRRGGELFF. In DNA, the CDR3 is TGCGCCAGCAGCTTGAGGAGGGGCGGGGAGCTGTTTTTT. The rearrangement links TRBV5-1 to TRBJ2-2, with a tentative D call TRBD2 (6 bases). V lost 1 base, J lost 7 bases, and 8 bases lay in between. Germline V CDR1 and CDR2: SGHRS, YFSETQ. CDR3 size: 13 residues.

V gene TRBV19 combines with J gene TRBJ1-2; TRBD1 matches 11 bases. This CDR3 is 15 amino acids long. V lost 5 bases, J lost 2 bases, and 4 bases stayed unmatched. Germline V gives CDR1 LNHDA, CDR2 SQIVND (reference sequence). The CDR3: CASSRTGGGNYGYTF. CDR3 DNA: TGTGCCAGTAGTCGGACAGGGGGCGGAAACTATGGCTACACCTTC.

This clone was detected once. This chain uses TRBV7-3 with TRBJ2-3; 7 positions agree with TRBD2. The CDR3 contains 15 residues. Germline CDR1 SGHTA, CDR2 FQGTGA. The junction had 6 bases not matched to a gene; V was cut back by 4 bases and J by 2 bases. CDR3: CASSSRSGNTDTQYF. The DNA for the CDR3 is TGTGCCAGCAGCTCTAGGAGCGGGAACACAGATACGCAGTATTTT.

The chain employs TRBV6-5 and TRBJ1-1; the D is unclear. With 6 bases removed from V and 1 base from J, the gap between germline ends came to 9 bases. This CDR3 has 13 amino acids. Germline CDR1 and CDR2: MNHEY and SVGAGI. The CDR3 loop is CASRRGENTEAFF. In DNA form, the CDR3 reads TGTGCCAGCAGAAGAGGAGAGAACACTGAAGCTTTCTTT.

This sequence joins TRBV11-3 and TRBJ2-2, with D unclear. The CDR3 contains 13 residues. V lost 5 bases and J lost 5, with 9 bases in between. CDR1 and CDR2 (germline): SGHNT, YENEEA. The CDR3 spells CASSTPPTGELFF. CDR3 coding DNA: TGTGCCAGCAGCACACCCCCGACCGGGGAGCTGTTTTTT.